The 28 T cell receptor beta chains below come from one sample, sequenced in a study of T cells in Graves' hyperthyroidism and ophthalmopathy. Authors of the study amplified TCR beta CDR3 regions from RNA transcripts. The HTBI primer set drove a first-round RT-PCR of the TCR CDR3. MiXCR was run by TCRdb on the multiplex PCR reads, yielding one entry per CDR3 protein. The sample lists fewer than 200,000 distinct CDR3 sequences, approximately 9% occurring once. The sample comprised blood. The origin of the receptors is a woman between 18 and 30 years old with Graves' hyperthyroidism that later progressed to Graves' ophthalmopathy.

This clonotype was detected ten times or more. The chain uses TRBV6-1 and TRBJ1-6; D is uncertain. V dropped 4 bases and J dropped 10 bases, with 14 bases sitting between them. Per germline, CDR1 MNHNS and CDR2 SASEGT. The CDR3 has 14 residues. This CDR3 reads CASSVAQEQSPLHF. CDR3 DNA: TGTGCCAGCAGTGTTGCGCAGGAGCAATCACCCCTCCACTTT.

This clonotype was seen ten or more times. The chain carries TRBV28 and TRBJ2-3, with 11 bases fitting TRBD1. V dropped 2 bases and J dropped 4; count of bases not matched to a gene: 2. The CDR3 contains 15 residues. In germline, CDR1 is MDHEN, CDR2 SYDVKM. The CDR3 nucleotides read TGTGCCAGCAGTTTAAGGACAGGGGGCGCAGATACGCAGTATTTT. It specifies CASSLRTGGADTQYF.

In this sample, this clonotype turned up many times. CDR3 loop: CASSQWLTLDSTDTQYF. The CDR3 bases are TGTGCCAGCAGCCAGTGGCTTACCCTCGATAGCACAGATACGCAGTATTTT. The chain employs TRBV7-9 and TRBJ2-3, with D uncertain. Germline V CDR1 and CDR2: SEHNR, FQNEAQ (reference sequence). The V and J ends lost 5 bases and 0 bases respectively, with 18 bases between them. The CDR3 loop spans 17 amino acids.

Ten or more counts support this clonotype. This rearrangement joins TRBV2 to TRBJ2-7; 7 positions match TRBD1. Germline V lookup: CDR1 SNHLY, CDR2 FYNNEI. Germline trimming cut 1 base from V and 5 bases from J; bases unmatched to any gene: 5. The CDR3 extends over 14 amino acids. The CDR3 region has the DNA TGTGCCAGCAGTGAAGACAGGGGTATCCACGAGCAGTACTTC. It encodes CASSEDRGIHEQYF.

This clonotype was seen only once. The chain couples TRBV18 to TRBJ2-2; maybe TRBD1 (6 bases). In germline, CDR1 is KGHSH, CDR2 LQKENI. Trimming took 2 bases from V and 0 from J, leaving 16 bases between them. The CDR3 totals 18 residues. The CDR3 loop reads CASSPIGQLFANTGELFF. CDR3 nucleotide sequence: TGTGCCAGCTCACCAATCGGACAGTTGTTCGCGAACACCGGGGAGCTGTTTTTT.

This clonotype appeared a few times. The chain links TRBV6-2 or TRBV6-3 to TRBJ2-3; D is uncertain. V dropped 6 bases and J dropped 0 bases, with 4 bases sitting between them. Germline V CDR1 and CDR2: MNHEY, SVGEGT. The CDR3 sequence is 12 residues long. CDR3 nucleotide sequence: TGTGCCAGCAGACTGAGCACAGATACGCAGTATTTT. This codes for CASRLSTDTQYF.

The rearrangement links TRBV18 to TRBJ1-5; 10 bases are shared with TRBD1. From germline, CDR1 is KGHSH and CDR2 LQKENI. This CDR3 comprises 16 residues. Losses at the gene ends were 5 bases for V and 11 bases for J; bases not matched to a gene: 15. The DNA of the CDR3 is TGTGCCAGCTCATCGCCGACCGGGACAGGGGACCAGGCCCAGCATTTT. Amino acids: CASSSPTGTGDQAQHF.

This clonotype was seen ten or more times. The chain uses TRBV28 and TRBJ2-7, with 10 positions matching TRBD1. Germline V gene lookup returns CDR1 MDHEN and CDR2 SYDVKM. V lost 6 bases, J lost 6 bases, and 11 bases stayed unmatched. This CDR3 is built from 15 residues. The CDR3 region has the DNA TGTGCCAGCAGCCGCCCTAGACAGGGGGCTCTCGAGCAGTACTTC. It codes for CASSRPRQGALEQYF.

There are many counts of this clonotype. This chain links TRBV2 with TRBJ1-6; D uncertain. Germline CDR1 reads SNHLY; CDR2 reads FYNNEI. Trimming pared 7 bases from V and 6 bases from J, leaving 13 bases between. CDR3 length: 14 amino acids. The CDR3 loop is CASNRGRSNSPLHF. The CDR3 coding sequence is TGTGCCAGCAATCGAGGACGGTCTAATTCACCCCTCCACTTT.

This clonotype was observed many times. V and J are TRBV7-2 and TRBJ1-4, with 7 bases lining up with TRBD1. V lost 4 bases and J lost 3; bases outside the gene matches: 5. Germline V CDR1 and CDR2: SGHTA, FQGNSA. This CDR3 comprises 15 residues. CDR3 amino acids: CASSYTGASNEKLFF. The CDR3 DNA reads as TGTGCCAGCAGCTACACAGGGGCTTCTAATGAAAAACTGTTTTTT.

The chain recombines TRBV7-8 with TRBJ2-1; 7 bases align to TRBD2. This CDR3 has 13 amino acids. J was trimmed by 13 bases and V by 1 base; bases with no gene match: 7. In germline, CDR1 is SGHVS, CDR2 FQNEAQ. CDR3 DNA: TGTGCCAGCAGCTTAGGAGCGGGGCTTTTCCAGTTCTTC. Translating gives CASSLGAGLFQFF.

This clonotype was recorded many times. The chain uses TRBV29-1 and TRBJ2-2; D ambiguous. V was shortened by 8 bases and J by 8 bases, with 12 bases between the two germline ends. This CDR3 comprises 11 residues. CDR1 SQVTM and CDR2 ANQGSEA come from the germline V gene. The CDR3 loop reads CSPRIGGELFF. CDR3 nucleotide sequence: TGCAGCCCACGAATTGGGGGGGAGCTGTTTTTT.

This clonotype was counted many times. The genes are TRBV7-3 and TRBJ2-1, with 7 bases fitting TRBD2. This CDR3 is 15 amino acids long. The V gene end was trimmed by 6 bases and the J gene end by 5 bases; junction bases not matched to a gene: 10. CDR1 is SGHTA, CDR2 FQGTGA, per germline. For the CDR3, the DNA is TGTGCCAGCAGTTACCTCGCGGGAGCAAACAATGAGCAGTTCTTC. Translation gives CASSYLAGANNEQFF.

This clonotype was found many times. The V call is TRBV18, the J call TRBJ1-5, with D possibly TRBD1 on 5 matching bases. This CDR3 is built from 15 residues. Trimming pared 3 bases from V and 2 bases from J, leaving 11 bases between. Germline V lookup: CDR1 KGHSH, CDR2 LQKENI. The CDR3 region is CASSPDIIRNQPQHF. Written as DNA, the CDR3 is TGTGCCAGCTCACCGGACATCATCCGCAATCAGCCCCAGCATTTT.

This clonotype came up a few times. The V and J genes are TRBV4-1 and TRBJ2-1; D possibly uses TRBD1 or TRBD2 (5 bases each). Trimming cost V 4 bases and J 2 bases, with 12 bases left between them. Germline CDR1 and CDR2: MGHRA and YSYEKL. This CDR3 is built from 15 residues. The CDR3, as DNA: TGCGCCAGCAGCCGGGACCCAAAAACCTACAATGAGCAGTTCTTC. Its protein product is CASSRDPKTYNEQFF.

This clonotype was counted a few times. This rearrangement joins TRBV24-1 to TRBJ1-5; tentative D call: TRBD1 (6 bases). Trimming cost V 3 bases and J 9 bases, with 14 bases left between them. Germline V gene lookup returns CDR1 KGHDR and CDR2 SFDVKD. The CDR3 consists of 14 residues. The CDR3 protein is CATSDRQVLGPQHF. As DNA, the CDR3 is TGTGCCACCAGTGATCGACAGGTTTTGGGGCCCCAGCATTTT.

CDR3 amino acids: CSARVPGLAGLNTGELFF. The CDR3 DNA reads as TGCAGTGCTAGAGTCCCGGGACTAGCGGGCCTGAACACCGGGGAGCTGTTTTTT. The chain recombines TRBV20-1 with TRBJ2-2; 12 bases match TRBD2. Looked up from germline, CDR1 is DFQATT and CDR2 is SNEGSKA (reference sequence). V trimming: 1 base; J trimming: 1 base; junction bases outside the gene matches: 7. The CDR3 runs 18 residues.

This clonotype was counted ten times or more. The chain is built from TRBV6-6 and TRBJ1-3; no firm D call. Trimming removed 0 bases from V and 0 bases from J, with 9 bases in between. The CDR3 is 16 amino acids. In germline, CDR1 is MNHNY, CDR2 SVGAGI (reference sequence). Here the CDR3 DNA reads TGTGCCAGCAGTTACTCAAGGGTGCTCTCTGGAAACACCATATATTTT. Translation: CASSYSRVLSGNTIYF.

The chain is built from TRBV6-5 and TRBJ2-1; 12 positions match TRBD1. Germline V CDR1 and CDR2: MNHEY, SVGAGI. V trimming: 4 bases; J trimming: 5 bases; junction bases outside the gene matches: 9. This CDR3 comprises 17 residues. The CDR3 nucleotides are TGTGCCAGCAGTTCGTCACCCGGGACAGGGGGCCACAATGAGCAGTTCTTC. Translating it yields CASSSSPGTGGHNEQFF.

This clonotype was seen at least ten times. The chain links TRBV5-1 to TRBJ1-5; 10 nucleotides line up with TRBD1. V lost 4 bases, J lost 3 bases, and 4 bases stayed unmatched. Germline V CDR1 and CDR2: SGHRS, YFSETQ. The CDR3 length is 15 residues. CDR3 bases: TGCGCCAGCAGCCCTGGACAGGGGGACAATCAGCCCCAGCATTTT. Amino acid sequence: CASSPGQGDNQPQHF. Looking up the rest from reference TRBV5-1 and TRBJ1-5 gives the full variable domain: KAGVTQTPRYLIKTRGQQVTLSCSPISGHRSVSWYQQTPGQGLQFLFEYFSETQRNKGNFPGRFSGRQFSNSRSEMNVSTLELGDSALYLCASSPGQGDNQPQHFGDGTRLSIL.

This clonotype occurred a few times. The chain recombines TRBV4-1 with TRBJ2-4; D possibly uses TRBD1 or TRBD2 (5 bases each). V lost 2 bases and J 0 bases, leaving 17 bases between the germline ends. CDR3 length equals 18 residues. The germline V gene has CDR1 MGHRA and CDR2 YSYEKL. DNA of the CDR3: TGCGCCAGCAGCCAACGGGACGTGGGAATACTAGCCAAAAACATTCAGTACTTC. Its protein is CASSQRDVGILAKNIQYF.

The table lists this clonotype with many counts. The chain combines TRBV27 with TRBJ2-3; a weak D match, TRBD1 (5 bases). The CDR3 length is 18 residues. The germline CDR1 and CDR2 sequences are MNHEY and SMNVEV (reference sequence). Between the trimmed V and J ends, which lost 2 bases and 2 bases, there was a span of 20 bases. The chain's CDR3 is CASSLIGAGHKDTDTQYF. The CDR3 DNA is TGTGCCAGCAGTTTAATAGGGGCAGGGCACAAAGACACAGATACGCAGTATTTT.

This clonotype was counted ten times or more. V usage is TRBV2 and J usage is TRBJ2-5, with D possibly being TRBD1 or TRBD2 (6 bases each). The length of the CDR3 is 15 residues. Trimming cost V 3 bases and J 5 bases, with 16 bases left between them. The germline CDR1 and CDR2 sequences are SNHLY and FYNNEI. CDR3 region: CASSDGGPRVETQYF. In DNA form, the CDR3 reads TGTGCCAGCAGTGACGGGGGCCCTAGGGTCGAGACCCAGTACTTC.

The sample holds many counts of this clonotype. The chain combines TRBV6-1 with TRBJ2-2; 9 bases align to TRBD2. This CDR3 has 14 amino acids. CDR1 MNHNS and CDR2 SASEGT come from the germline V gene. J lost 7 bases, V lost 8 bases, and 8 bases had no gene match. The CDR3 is CASGSSGRGGELFF. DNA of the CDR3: TGTGCCAGCGGAAGTAGCGGGAGAGGCGGGGAGCTGTTTTTT.

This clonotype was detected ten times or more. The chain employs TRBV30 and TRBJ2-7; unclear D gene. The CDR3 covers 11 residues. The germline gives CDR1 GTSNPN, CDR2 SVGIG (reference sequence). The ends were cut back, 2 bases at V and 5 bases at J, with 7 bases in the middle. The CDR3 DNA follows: TGTGCCTGGAGTCAACGACACGAGCAGTACTTC. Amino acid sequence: CAWSQRHEQYF.

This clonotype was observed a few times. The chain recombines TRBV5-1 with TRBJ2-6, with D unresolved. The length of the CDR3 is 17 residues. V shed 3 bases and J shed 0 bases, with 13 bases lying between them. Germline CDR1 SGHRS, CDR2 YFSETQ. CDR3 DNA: TGCGCCAGCAGCTCCAAACCCTTGTTCTCTGGGGCCAACGTCCTGACTTTC. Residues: CASSSKPLFSGANVLTF.

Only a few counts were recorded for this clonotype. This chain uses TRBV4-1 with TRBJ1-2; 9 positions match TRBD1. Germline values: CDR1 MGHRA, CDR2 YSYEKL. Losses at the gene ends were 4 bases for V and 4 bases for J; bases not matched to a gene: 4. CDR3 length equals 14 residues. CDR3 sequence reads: CASSLGQGSYGYTF. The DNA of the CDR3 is TGCGCCAGCAGCCTCGGACAGGGGAGCTATGGCTACACCTTC.

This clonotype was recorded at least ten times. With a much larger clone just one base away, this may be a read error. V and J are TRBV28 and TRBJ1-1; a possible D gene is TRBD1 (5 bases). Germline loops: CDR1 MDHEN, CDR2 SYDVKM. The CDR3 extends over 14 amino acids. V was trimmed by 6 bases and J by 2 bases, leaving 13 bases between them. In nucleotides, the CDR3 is TGTGCCAGCAGGTTACCGGGACCCAACACTGAAGCTTTCTTT. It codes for CASRLPGPNTEAFF. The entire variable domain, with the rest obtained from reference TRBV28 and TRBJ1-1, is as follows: DVKVTQSSRYLVKRTGEKVFLECVQDMDHENMFWYRQDPGLGLRLIYFSYDVKMKEKGDIPEGYSVSREKKERFSLILESASTNQTSMYLCASRLPGPNTEAFFGQGTRLTVV.